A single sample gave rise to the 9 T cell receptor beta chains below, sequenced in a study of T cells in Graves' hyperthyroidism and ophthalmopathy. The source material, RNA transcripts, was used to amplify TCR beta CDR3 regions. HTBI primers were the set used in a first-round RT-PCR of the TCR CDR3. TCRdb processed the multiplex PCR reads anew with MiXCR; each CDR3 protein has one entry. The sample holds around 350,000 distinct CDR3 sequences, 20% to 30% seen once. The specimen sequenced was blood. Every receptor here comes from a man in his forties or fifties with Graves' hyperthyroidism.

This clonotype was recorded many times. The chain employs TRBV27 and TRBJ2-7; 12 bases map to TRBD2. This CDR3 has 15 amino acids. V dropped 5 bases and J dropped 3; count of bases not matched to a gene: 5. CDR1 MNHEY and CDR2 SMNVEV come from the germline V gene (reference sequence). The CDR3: CASSPAGLAGYEQYF. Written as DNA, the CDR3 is TGTGCCAGCAGTCCCGCGGGACTAGCGGGCTACGAGCAGTACTTC.

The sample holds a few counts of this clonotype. CDR3: CASGLGETQYF. The DNA for the CDR3 is TGTGCCAGCGGATTAGGAGAGACCCAGTACTTC. The chain uses TRBV25-1 and TRBJ2-5, with unresolved D. CDR3 length: 11 residues. The germline gives CDR1 MGHDK, CDR2 SYGVNS. The V end lost 8 bases, the J end lost 4 bases, and 8 bases lay between the germline ends. The variable domain in full, completed from reference TRBV25-1 and TRBJ2-5, reads EADIYQTPRYLVIGTGKKITLECSQTMGHDKMYWYQQDPGMELHLIHYSYGVNSTEKGDLSSESTVSRIRTEHFPLTLESARPSHTSQYLCASGLGETQYFGPGTRLLVL.

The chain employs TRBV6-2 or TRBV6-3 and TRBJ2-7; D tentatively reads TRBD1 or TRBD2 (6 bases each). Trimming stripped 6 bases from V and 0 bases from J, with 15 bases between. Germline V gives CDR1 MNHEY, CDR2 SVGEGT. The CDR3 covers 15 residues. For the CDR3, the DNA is TGTGCCAGCAGGAGAAGGGGGGCTAGCTCCTACGAGCAGTACTTC. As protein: CASRRRGASSYEQYF.

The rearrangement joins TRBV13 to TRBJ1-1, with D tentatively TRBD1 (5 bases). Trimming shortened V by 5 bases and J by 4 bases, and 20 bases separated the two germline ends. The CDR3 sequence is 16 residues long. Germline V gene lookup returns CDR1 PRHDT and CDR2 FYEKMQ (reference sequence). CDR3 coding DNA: TGTGCCAGCAGCAACGATCCCGGGACTCGGTCCACTGAAGCTTTCTTT. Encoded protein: CASSNDPGTRSTEAFF.

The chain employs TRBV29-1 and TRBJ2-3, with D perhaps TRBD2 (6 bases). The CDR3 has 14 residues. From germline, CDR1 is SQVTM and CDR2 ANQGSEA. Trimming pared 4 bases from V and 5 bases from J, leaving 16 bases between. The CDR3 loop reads CSVVFRQGGDTQYF. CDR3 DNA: TGCAGCGTTGTATTTAGGCAGGGAGGAGATACGCAGTATTTT.

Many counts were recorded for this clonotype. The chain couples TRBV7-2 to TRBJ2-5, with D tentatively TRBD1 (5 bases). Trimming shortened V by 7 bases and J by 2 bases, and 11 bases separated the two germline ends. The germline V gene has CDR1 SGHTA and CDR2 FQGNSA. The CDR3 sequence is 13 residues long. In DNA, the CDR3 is TGTGCCAGCAACCGACAGAGACAAGAGACCCAGTACTTC. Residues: CASNRQRQETQYF.

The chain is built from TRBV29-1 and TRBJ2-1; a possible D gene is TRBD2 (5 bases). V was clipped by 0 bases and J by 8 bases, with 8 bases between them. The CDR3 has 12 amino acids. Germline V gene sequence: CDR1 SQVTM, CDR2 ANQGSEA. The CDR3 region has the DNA TGCAGCGTTGAAGAAGACGGGGATGAGCAGTTCTTC. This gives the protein CSVEEDGDEQFF.

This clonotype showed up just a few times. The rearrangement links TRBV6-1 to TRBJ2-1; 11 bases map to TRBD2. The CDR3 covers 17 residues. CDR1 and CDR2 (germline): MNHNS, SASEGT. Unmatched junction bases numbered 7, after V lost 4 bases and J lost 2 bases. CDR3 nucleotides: TGTGCCAGCAGTGGCGGTAGCGGGAGGGTCCCCTACAATGAGCAGTTCTTC. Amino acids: CASSGGSGRVPYNEQFF.

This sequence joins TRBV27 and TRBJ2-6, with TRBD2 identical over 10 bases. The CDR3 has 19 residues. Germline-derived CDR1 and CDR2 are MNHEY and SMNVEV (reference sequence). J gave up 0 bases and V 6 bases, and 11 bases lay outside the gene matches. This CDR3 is CASSTLLAGMLSGANVLTF. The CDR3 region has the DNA TGTGCCAGCAGCACACTACTAGCGGGAATGCTCTCTGGGGCCAACGTCCTGACTTTC.